This TCR beta chain was identified during a study of vaccination effects on CD4 cells after COVID-19. Expansion with viral peptide pools was applied to antigen-specific CD4+ T cells by the ViraFEST assay prior to sequencing. Isolation of CD4+ T cells took place after ten to eleven days of culture. Each vaccine recipient was nucleocapsid antibody negative and had no prior SARS-CoV-2 infection. On this clone itself: Its antigen is unknown.

V dropped 4 bases and J dropped 2; count of bases not matched to a gene: 8. Germline CDR1 reads LGHDT; CDR2 reads YNNKEL (reference sequence). CDR3 length: 16 residues. TCRdb's copy holds only in-frame clones and misses some; the assay was immunoSEQ multiplex PCR. The sample carries about 34,000 clones, around three quarters recorded once. The source was CD4+ T cells from PBMCs cultured with HCoV-OC43 spike peptides, collected before COVID-19 vaccination. Described subset: HCoV-OC43 spike overlapping peptide pool stimulation. The chain couples TRBV3-1 (or the pseudogene TRBV3-2) to TRBJ2-1; 7 bases fit TRBD2. This sequence was found in a human donor who received a COVID-19 vaccine. This chain's CDR3 is CASSREGGLPYNEQFF. The CDR3 nucleotides read TGTGCCAGCAGCCGGGAGGGAGGGCTCCCCTACAATGAGCAGTTCTTC.